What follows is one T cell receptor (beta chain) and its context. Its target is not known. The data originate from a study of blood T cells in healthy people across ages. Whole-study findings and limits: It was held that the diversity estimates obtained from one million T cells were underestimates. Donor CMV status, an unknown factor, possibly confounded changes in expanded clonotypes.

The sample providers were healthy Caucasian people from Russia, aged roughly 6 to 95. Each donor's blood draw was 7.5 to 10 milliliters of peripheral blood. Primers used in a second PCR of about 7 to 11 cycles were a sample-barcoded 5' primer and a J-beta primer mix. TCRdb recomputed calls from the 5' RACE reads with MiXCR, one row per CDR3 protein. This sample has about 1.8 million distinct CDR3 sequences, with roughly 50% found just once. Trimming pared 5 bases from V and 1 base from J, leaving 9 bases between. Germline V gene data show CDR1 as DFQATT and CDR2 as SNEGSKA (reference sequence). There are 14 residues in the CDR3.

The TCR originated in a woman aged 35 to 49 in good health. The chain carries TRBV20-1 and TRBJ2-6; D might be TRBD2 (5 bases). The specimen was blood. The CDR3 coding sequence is TGCAGTGCTCTGCTAGCTTCTGGGGCCAACGTCCTGACTTTC. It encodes CSALLASGANVLTF.